This T cell receptor (beta chain) is from a study of blood T cells in healthy people across ages. This clonotype was detected only a few times. Its antigen is unknown. Together with a sample-barcoded 5' primer, a J-beta primer mix was included in a second PCR lasting about 7 to 11 cycles. At least 3 million CDR3-containing paired-end reads were obtained per sample. Each CDR3 protein gets one entry after TCRdb re-called the 5' RACE reads with MiXCR. Of approximately 790,000 distinct CDR3 sequences in the sample, under 80% are singletons; the top ten hold around a quarter. This CDR3 has 18 residues. Germline-derived CDR1 and CDR2 are LGHNA and YNFKEQ. Trimming removed 1 base from V and 5 bases from J, with 21 bases in between. The sample providers were healthy Caucasian people from Russia, aged roughly 6 to 95. Study outcomes and limitations: Long-lived donors exceeded aged donors in naive CD4+ cells and diversity. While age rose, TCR beta diversity per million T cells dropped in a roughly linear way.

The rearrangement links TRBV4-2 to TRBJ2-1; possible D gene TRBD1, 6 bases. The specimen was blood. This clonotype was obtained from a man under 40 in good health. The CDR3 region is CASSQGLTGQTINNEQFF. CDR3 DNA: TGTGCCAGCAGCCAAGGACTTACCGGACAGACGATTAACAATGAGCAGTTCTTC.